A single sample gave rise to the 3 T cell receptor beta chains below, sequenced in a study of CD8+CD57+ T cells in acquired aplastic anemia. Template material for TCR beta VDJ and CDR3 profiling consisted of genomic DNA. One entry per CDR3 protein, called by TCRdb with MiXCR from the reads. Here the sample spans about 190,000 distinct CDR3 sequences, around 59% being singletons. The specimen was sorted CD4+, CD8+, or CD8+CD57+ T cells (not recorded which) from PBMCs. Receptors were obtained from a human donor in good health, serving as a control.

In this sample, this clonotype turned up many times. This rearrangement joins TRBV7-2 to TRBJ1-3; 7 positions agree with TRBD1. This CDR3 contains 15 residues. The V and J ends lost 5 bases and 4 bases, in that order; junction bases with no gene match: 8. Per germline, CDR1 SGHTA and CDR2 FQGNSA. For the CDR3, the DNA is TGTGCCAGCAGCCGAACAGGGGAGGCGGGAAACACCATATATTTT. It translates to CASSRTGEAGNTIYF.

The table lists this clonotype with many counts. This sequence joins TRBV20-1 and TRBJ1-1; D unresolved. CDR1 and CDR2 (germline): DFQATT, SNEGSKA (reference sequence). The length of the CDR3 is 15 residues. V lost 0 bases to trimming and J lost 0 bases, with 11 bases between them. This CDR3 reads CSARDPRVVNTEAFF. The CDR3 DNA follows: TGCAGTGCTAGAGACCCCCGGGTCGTGAACACTGAAGCTTTCTTT.

This clonotype occurred many times. The CDR3 DNA reads TGTGCCAGCAGTAGACAGGTGAACACTGAAGCTTTCTTT. As protein: CASSRQVNTEAFF. The V call is TRBV6-6, the J call TRBJ1-1; TRBD1 is a possible D gene (6 bases). CDR1 is MNHNY, CDR2 SVGAGI, per germline (reference sequence). This CDR3 comprises 13 residues. The ends were cut back, 5 bases at V and 0 bases at J, with 7 bases in the middle.